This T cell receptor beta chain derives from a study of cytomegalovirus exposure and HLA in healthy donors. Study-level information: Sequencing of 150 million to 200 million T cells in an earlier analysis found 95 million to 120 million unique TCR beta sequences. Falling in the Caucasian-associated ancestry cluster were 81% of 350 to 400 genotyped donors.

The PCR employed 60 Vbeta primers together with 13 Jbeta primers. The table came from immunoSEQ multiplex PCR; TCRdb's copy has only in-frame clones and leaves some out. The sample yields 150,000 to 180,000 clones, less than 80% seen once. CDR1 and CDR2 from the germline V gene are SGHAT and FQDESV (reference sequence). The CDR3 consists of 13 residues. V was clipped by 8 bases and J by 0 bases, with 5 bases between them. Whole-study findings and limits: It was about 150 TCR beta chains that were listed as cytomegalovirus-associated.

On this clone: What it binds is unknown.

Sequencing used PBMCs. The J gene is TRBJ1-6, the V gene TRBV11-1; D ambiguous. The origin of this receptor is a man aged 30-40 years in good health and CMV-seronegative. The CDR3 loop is CASGSSYNSPLHF. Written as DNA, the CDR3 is TGTGCCAGCGGGAGCTCCTATAATTCACCCCTCCACTTT. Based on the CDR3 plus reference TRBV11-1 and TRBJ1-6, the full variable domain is EAEVAQSPRYKITEKSQAVAFWCDPISGHATLYWYRQILGQGPELLVQFQDESVVDDSQLPKDRFSAERLKGVDSTLKIQPAELGDSAMYLCASGSSYNSPLHFGNGTRLTVT.